This section outlines one T cell receptor (beta chain) sequence together with its context. Its target is not known. This specimen comes from a study of shared clonotypes between healthy human individuals. General study results and limits: What naive subsets generally showed was a larger estimated richness than memory subsets showed. It was the non-shared clonotypes that had lower generation probabilities than clonotypes shared by all four donors.

V shed 3 bases, J shed 2 bases, and the junction held 2 bases outside the gene matches. The germline V gene encodes CDR1 SGHRS and CDR2 YFSETQ. This CDR3 has 13 residues. It was into CD45RA+ naive and CD45RA-negative memory subsets that the CD4+ cells were split. An even split of each subset's genomic DNA across several immunoSEQ plates was performed. This table comes from immunoSEQ multiplex PCR, and its TCRdb copy is limited to in-frame clones, with some not included. The sample consists of almost 750,000 clones, approximately 72% of them appearing once. The sample taken for sequencing was memory CD4+ T cells sorted from blood. Sample subset: CD45RA-negative fraction. The J gene is TRBJ2-7, the V gene TRBV5-1; 7 positions agree with TRBD1. This TCR came from a woman in her thirties in good health. The CDR3 sequence: CASSSGQPYEQYF. In DNA, the CDR3 is TGCGCCAGCAGCTCGGGACAGCCCTACGAGCAGTACTTC.